The rows below give T cell receptor beta chains drawn from one sample of a study of T cells in Graves' hyperthyroidism and ophthalmopathy. Each CDR3 protein is one row after TCRdb ran MiXCR on the multiplex PCR reads. In the table there are about 560,000 distinct CDR3 sequences, approximately 16% of which are singletons. The sequencing sample was made of blood. These receptors were obtained from a woman under 30 with Graves' hyperthyroidism. Each CDR3 is given with its conserved first and last residue. The order of the fields is V gene, D gene, clone size, J gene, CDR3 protein, CDR3 DNA. A D gene is named only where the DNA matches it firmly. Not every row has a clone size; where given, it reads once, few, many or a size class.

v_gene: TRBV3-2; d_gene: .; abundance: .; j_gene: TRBJ1-5; CDR3aa: CASSLGPPPRNQPQHF; CDR3nt: TGTGCCAGCAGTCTAGGACCTCCTCCCCGCAATCAGCCCCAGCATTTT
v_gene: TRBV6-5; d_gene: .; abundance: .; j_gene: TRBJ2-3; CDR3aa: CASSYSPPGGADTQYF; CDR3nt: TGTGCCAGCAGTTACTCGCCCCCGGGCGGGGCAGATACGCAGTATTTT
v_gene: TRBV6-1; d_gene: TRBD2; abundance: .; j_gene: TRBJ2-3; CDR3aa: CASSELRGGSKDTQYF; CDR3nt: TGTGCCAGCAGTGAATTGCGGGGGGGGTCTAAGGATACGCAGTATTTT
v_gene: TRBV5-1; d_gene: TRBD1; abundance: .; j_gene: TRBJ1-1; CDR3aa: CASRLLTGGETEAFF; CDR3nt: TGCGCCAGCAGGCTACTTACAGGGGGCGAGACTGAAGCTTTCTTT
v_gene: TRBV2; d_gene: .; abundance: few; j_gene: TRBJ2-5; CDR3aa: CASSTIQETQYF; CDR3nt: TGTGCCAGCAGCACCATTCAAGAGACCCAGTACTTC
v_gene: TRBV7-9; d_gene: .; abundance: many; j_gene: TRBJ1-2; CDR3aa: CASSLEAFPRAGYTF; CDR3nt: TGTGCCAGCAGCTTGGAAGCCTTCCCAAGGGCTGGCTACACCTTC
v_gene: TRBV2; d_gene: TRBD1; abundance: many; j_gene: TRBJ1-2; CDR3aa: CASSESQGAFGYTF; CDR3nt: TGTGCCAGCAGTGAATCACAGGGGGCTTTTGGCTACACCTTC
v_gene: TRBV3-1; d_gene: .; abundance: .; j_gene: TRBJ1-2; CDR3aa: CASSQETPIQNYGYTF; CDR3nt: TGTGCCAGCAGCCAAGAAACACCAATACAAAACTATGGCTACACCTTC
v_gene: TRBV19; d_gene: .; abundance: .; j_gene: TRBJ1-1; CDR3aa: CASSHGPEAFF; CDR3nt: TGTGCCAGTAGTCATGGTCCTGAAGCTTTCTTT
v_gene: TRBV29-1; d_gene: TRBD2; abundance: few; j_gene: TRBJ2-7; CDR3aa: CSGIPAGAYEQYF; CDR3nt: TGCAGCGGGATACCAGCGGGAGCCTACGAGCAGTACTTC
v_gene: TRBV6-1; d_gene: .; abundance: few; j_gene: TRBJ2-7; CDR3aa: CATRLVYEQYF; CDR3nt: TGTGCCACGAGACTTGTCTACGAGCAGTACTTC
v_gene: TRBV2; d_gene: .; abundance: .; j_gene: TRBJ1-6; CDR3aa: CASSESSKGSWSPLHF; CDR3nt: TGTGCCAGCAGTGAATCCAGCAAGGGGAGTTGGTCACCCCTCCACTTT
v_gene: TRBV12-3/TRBV12-4; d_gene: .; abundance: few; j_gene: TRBJ2-1; CDR3aa: CASSLRIRYEQFF; CDR3nt: TGTGCCAGCAGTTTACGCATCCGGTATGAGCAGTTCTTC
v_gene: TRBV3-1; d_gene: TRBD1; abundance: .; j_gene: TRBJ1-2; CDR3aa: CASSGQGALQIEFTNYGYTF; CDR3nt: TGTGCCAGCAGCGGACAGGGGGCGCTTCAGATCGAATTTACTAACTATGGCTACACCTTC
v_gene: TRBV20-1; d_gene: TRBD1; abundance: many; j_gene: TRBJ2-7; CDR3aa: CSARDFSRDRGLREQYF; CDR3nt: TGCAGTGCTAGAGATTTTTCTCGGGACAGGGGGCTCAGGGAGCAGTACTTC
v_gene: TRBV7-9; d_gene: .; abundance: many; j_gene: TRBJ1-2; CDR3aa: CASSLGGITNYGYTF; CDR3nt: TGTGCCAGCAGCTTAGGAGGGATTACTAACTATGGCTACACCTTC